This T cell receptor (beta chain) was sequenced during a study of T-cell reconstitution after alpha-beta-depleted transplantation in children. During its preparation, the TCRbeta library received unique molecular identifiers. Using its own MiXCR run on the PCR reads, TCRdb lists one record per CDR3 protein. Of 200,000 to 250,000 distinct CDR3 sequences in the sample, about 11% were seen once. Trimming took 4 bases from V and 4 from J; bases not matched to a gene: 14. The CDR3 sequence is 18 residues long. Germline CDR1 and CDR2: LGHDT and YNNKEL (reference sequence). The chain carries TRBV3-1 and TRBJ2-2; TRBD1 matches 8 bases. The TCR sequence derives from a human donor who donated a stem cell graft to a child with acute lymphoblastic leukemia. The sequenced sample was PBMCs from the stem cell graft donor, obtained from the stem cell graft. The DNA of the CDR3 is TGTGCCAGCAGCCGCACCGGGACAGGATCTCGGAGCACCGGGGAGCTGTTTTTT. Translating it yields CASSRTGTGSRSTGELFF. Filled out from reference TRBV3-1 and TRBJ2-2, the complete variable domain reads DTAVSQTPKYLVTQMGNDKSIKCEQNLGHDTMYWYKQDSKKFLKIMFSYNNKELIINETVPNRFSPKSPDKAHLNLHINSLELGDSAVYFCASSRTGTGSRSTGELFFGEGSRLTVL.